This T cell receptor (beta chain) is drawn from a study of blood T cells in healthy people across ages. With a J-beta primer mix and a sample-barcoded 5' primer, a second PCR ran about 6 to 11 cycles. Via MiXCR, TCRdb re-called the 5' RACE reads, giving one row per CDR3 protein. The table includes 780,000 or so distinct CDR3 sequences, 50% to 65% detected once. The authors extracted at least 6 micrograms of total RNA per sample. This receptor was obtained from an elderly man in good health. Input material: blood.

For the CDR3, the DNA is TGTGCCAGCAAAGAACAGGGGCCCAACATTCAGTACTTC. Translation gives CASKEQGPNIQYF. The chain couples TRBV6-2 or TRBV6-3 to TRBJ2-4; 7 bases align to TRBD1. After removal of 7 bases from V and 7 bases from J, the junction contained 7 bases not matched to a gene. The CDR3 covers 13 residues. Germline CDR1 is MNHEY and CDR2 is SVGEGT.